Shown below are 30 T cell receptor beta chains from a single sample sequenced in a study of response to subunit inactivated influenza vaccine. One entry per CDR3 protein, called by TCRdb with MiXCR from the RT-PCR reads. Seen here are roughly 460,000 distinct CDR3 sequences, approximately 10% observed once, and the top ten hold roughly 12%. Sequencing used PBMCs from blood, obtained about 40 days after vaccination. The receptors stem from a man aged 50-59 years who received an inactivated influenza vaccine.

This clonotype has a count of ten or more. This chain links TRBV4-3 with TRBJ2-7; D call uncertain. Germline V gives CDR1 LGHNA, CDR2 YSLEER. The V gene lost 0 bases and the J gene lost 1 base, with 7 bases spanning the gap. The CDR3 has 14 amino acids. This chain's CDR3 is CASSQDRDSYEQYF. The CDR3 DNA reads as TGCGCCAGCAGCCAAGATAGGGATTCCTACGAGCAGTACTTC.

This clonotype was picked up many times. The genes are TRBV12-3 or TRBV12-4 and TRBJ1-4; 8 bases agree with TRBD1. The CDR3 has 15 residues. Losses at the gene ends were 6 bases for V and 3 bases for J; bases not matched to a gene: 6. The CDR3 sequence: CASSRPGQANEKLFF. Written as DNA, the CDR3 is TGTGCCAGCAGCCGCCCGGGACAGGCTAATGAAAAACTGTTTTTT.

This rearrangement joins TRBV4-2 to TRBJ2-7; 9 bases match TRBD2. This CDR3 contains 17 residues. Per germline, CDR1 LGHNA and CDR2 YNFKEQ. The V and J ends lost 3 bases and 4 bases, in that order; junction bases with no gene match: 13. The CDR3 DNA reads TGTGCCAGCAGCCAGAGGGAACAGGGCGGGGGGGGTTACGAGCAGTACTTC. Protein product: CASSQREQGGGGYEQYF.

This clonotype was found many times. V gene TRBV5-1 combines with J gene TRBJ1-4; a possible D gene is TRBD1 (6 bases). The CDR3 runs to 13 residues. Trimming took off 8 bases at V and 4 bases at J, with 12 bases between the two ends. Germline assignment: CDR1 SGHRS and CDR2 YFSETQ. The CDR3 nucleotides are TGCGCCAGTGGGGGCGACTTTAATGAAAAACTGTTTTTT. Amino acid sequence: CASGGDFNEKLFF.

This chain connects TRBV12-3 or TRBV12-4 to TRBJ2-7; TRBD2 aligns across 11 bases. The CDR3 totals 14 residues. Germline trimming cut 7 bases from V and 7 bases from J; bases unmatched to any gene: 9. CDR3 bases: TGTGCCAGCACGGAACTAGCGGGAGTTAGAGAGCAGTACTTC. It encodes CASTELAGVREQYF.

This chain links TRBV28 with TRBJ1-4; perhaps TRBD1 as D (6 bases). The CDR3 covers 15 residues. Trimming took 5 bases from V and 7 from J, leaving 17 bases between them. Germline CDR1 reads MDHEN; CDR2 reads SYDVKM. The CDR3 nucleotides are TGTGCCAGCAGTCCCAGCGGGGGGCGGCTTGAAAAACTGTTTTTT. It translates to CASSPSGGRLEKLFF.

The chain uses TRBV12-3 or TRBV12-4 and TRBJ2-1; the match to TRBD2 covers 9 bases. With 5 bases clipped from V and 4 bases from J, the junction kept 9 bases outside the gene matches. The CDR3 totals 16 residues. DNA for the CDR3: TGTGCCAGCAGTCCTGGACTAGCGAGAGCTTACAATGAGCAGTTCTTC. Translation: CASSPGLARAYNEQFF.

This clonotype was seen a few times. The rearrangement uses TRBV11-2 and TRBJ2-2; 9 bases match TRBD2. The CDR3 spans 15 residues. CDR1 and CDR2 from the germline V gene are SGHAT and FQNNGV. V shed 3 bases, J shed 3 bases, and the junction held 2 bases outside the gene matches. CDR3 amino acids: CASSFRTSDTGELFF. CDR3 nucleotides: TGTGCCAGCAGCTTCCGGACTAGCGACACCGGGGAGCTGTTTTTT.

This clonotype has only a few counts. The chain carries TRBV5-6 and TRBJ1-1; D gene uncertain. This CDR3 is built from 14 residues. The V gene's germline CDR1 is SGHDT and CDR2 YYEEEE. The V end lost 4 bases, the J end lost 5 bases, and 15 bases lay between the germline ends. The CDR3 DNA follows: TGTGCCAGCAGCCTATATTCCTCCTTTACTGAAGCTTTCTTT. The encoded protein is CASSLYSSFTEAFF. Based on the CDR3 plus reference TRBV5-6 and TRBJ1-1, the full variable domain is DAGVTQSPTHLIKTRGQQVTLRCSPKSGHDTVSWYQQALGQGPQFIFQYYEEEERQRGNFPDRFSGHQFPNYSSELNVNALLLGDSALYLCASSLYSSFTEAFFGQGTRLTVV.

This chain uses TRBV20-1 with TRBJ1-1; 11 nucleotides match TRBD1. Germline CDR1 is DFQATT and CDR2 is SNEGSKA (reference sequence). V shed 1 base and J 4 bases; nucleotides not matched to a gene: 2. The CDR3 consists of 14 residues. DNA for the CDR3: TGCAGTGCTAGAGGAGGACAGGGGGCCACTGAAGCTTTCTTT. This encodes CSARGGQGATEAFF.

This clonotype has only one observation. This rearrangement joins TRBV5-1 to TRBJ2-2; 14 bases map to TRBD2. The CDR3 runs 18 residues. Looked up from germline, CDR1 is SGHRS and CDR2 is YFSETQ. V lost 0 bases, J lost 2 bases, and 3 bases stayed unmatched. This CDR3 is CASSLAGTSGSNTGELFF. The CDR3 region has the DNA TGCGCCAGCAGCTTGGCCGGGACTAGCGGGAGCAACACCGGGGAGCTGTTTTTT.

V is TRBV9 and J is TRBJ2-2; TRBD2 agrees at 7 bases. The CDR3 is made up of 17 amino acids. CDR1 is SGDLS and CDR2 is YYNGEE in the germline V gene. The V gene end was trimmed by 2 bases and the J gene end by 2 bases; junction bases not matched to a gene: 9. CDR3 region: CASSVSAAGFNTGELFF. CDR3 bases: TGTGCCAGCAGCGTGTCCGCAGCGGGGTTCAACACCGGGGAGCTGTTTTTT.

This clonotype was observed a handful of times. In DNA form, the CDR3 reads TGCGCCAGCAGCCAAAGACTAGCGGGAGGGGGCACAGATACGCAGTATTTT. Its protein is CASSQRLAGGGTDTQYF. The J gene is TRBJ2-3, the V gene TRBV4-3, with TRBD2 matching 14 bases. Germline V gives CDR1 LGHNA, CDR2 YSLEER. The trim removed 2 bases at V and 1 base at J, leaving 2 bases unmatched. This CDR3 has 17 amino acids.

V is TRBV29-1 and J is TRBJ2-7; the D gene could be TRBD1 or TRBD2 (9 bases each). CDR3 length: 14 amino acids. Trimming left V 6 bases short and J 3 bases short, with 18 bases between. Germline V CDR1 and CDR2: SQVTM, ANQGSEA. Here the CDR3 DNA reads TGCAGCGTCGCGGGGGGGACAGGGAGCTACGAGCAGTACTTC. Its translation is CSVAGGTGSYEQYF.

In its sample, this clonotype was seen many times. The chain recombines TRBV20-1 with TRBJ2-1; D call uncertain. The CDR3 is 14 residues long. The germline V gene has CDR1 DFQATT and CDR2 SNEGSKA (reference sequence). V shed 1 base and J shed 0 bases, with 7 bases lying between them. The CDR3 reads CSARGRSSYNEQFF. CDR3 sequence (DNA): TGCAGTGCTAGAGGGCGGAGCTCCTACAATGAGCAGTTCTTC.

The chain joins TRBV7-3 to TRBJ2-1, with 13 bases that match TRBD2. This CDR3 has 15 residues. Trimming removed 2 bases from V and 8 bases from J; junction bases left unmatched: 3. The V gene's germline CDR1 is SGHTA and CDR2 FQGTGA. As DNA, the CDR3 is TGTGCCAGCAGCTTAGGGACTAGCGGGATGTATGAGCAGTTCTTC. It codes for CASSLGTSGMYEQFF.

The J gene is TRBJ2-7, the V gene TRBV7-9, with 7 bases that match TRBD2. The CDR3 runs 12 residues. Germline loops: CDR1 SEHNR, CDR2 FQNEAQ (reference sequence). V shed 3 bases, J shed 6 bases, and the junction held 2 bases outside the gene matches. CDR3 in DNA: TGTGCCAGCAGCTTTGGGGGGGTCGAGCAGTACTTC. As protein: CASSFGGVEQYF.

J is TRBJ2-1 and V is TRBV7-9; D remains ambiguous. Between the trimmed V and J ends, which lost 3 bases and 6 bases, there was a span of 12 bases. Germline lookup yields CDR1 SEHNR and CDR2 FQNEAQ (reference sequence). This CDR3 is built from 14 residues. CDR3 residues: CASSFGQKTNEQFF. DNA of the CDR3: TGTGCCAGCAGCTTTGGGCAAAAGACCAATGAGCAGTTCTTC.

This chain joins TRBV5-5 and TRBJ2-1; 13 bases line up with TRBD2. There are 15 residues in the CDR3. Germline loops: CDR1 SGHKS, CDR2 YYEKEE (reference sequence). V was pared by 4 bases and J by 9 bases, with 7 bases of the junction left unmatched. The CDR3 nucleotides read TGTGCCAGCAGCCGGACTAGCGGGGGACTTGTTGAGCAGTTCTTC. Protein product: CASSRTSGGLVEQFF.

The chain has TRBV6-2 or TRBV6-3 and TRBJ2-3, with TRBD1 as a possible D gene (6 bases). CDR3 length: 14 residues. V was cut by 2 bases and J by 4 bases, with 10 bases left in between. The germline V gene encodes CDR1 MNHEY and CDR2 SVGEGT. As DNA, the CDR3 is TGTGCCAGCAGTTACGGGACATGGGCAGATACGCAGTATTTT. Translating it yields CASSYGTWADTQYF.

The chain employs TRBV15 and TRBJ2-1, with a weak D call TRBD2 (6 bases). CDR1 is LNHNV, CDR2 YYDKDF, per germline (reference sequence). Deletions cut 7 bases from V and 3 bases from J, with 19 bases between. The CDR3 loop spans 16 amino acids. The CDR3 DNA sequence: TGTGCCACCAAAGCTAGCGACGGAATAATCTACAATGAGCAGTTCTTC. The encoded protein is CATKASDGIIYNEQFF. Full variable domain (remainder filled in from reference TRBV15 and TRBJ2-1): DAMVIQNPRYQVTQFGKPVTLSCSQTLNHNVMYWYQQKSSQAPKLLFHYYDKDFNNEADTPDNFQSRRPNTSFCFLDIRSPGLGDTAMYLCATKASDGIIYNEQFFGPGTRLTVL.

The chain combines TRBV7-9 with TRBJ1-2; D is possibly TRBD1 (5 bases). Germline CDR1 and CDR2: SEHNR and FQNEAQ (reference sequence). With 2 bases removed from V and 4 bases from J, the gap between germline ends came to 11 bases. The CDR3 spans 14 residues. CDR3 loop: CASSLSLRGYGYTF. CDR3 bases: TGTGCCAGCAGCTTATCTTTAAGGGGCTATGGCTACACCTTC.

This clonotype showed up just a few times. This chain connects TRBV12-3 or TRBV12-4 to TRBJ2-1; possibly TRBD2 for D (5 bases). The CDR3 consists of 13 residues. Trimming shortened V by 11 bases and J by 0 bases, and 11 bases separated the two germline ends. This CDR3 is CACSVDSYNEQFF. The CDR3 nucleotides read TGTGCCTGTAGCGTGGACTCCTACAATGAGCAGTTCTTC.

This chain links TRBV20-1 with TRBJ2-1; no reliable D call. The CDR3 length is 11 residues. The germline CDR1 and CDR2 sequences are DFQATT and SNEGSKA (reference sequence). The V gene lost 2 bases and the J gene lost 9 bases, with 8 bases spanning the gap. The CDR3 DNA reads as TGCAGTGCTAGACGGCTTATTGAGCAGTTCTTC. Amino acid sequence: CSARRLIEQFF.

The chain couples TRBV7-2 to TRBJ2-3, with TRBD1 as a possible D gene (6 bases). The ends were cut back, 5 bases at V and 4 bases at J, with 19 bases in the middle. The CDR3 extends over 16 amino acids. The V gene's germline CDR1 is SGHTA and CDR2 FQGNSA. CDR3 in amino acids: CASSPPGHPLADTQYF. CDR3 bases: TGTGCCAGCAGCCCTCCGGGACATCCCCTCGCAGATACGCAGTATTTT.

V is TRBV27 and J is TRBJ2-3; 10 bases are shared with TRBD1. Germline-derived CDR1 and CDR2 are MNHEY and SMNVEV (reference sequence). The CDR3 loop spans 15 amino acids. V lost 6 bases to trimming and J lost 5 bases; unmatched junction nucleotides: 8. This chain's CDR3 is CASRGQGGQVDTQYF. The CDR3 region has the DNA TGTGCCAGCAGAGGACAGGGGGGGCAGGTAGATACGCAGTATTTT.

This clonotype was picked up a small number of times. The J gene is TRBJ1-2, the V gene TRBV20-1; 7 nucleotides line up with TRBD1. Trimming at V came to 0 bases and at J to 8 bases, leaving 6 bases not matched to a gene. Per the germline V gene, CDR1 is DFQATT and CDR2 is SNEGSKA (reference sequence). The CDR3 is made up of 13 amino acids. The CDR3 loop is CSARDEQGNGYTF. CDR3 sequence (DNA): TGCAGTGCTAGAGACGAACAGGGGAACGGCTACACCTTC.

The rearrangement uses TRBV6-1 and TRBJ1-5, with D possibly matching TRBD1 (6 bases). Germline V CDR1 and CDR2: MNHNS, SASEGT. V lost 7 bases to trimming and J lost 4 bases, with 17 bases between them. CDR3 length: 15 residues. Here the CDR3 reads CASTNSGTKNQPQHF. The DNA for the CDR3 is TGTGCCAGCACCAACTCCGGGACAAAGAATCAGCCCCAGCATTTT.

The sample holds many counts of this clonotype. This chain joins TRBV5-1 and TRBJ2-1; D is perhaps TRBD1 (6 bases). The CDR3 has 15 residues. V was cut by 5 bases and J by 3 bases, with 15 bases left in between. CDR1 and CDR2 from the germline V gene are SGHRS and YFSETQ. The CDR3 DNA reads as TGCGCCAGCAGTCCGAGTGGGGGCCTCTACAATGAGCAGTTCTTC. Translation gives CASSPSGGLYNEQFF.

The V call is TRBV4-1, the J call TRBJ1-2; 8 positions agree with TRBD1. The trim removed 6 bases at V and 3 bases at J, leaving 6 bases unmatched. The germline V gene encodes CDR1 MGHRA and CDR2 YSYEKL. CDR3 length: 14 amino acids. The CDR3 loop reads CASRDQGADYGYTF. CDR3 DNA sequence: TGCGCCAGCAGGGATCAGGGGGCGGACTATGGCTACACCTTC.